Given below is one T cell receptor beta chain in context. It lacks a known antigen. No much larger clonotype is one base removed from it; base qualities were not supplied. The source of the sample is a study of CD8 T cells in Susac syndrome (dated by TCRdb to between 2018 and 2021). For context, the study as a whole: Whether CD8+ T cell activation and differentiation in Susac syndrome was antigen driven was tested using repertoire sequencing.

Points the paper makes about the study in general: The number of individuals in the TCR sequencing and HLA analysis was acknowledged as relatively small.

RNA was extracted using the RNeasy kit, and about 0.45 to 1 ug of the RNA was reverse transcribed with random hexamers. TCR beta CDR3 regions were amplified with the immunoSEQ multiplex PCR assay covering 54 Vbeta and 13 Jbeta segments. Bias from PCR amplification was corrected by using a synthetic template baseline for primer optimization and for computational correction. Regarding the original processing steps: Reads were assigned to V, D and J genes according to IMGT and analyzed in immunoSEQ Analyzer, with only productive sequences retained. Clonality was computed as one minus Shannon entropy normalized by log2 of the number of productive unique sequences. For each patient and control, public and private clones were evaluated among the 100 most prevalent clones. Clones were defined as Susac-specific when absent from the healthy and MS cohorts, from roughly 1,000 published viral clones and from other ImmuneACCESS disease sequences. TCRdb reran the public reads through fastp at Q25 and MiXCR, keeping productive beta chains. Each CDR3 protein gets just one entry, which takes the most common genes and DNA from the rows behind it. The V and J calls were not made by the authors but by TCRdb's processing. This sample is represented by about 210,000 distinct CDR3 sequences; about 96% of them were singletons. Together, the top ten hold around 0.099% of the sample.

The CDR3 runs 13 residues from the cysteine to the phenylalanine. Only the CDR3 region is kept as DNA, spanning 39 bases read in frame from base 1. The germline V gene gives CDR1 as SQVTM and CDR2 as ANQGSEA. From V the trimming removes 7 bases and from J it removes 6 bases, while the gene matches leave 9 bases of the junction unaccounted for. Peripheral blood CD8+ and CD4+ T cells from healthy donors, Susac syndrome patients and multiple sclerosis patients were profiled using high-throughput TCR beta sequencing. Treatment-naive patients with stable or active relapsing-remitting disease fulfilling revised McDonald criteria were used as multiple sclerosis controls. Bulk CD8+ and CD4+ T cells were purified by magnetic negative isolation, while CD8+ TEMRA cells were enriched using FACS. Blood was collected in EDTA tubes and processed within 24 hours, with PBMCs isolated through density gradient centrifugation. PBMCs intended for TCR sequencing were cryopreserved in liquid nitrogen and were subsequently thawed in a 37 degrees C water bath. Purity of sorted or isolated CD4+, CD8+ and CD8+ TEMRA cells was at least 90%.

The rearrangement combines TRBV29-1 with TRBJ2-3; TRBD2 aligns with 8 central bases. The source material was CD4+ T cells from PBMCs. The clonotype was recovered from a human donor with multiple sclerosis. The CDR3 corresponds to CSALAGVGDTQYF. The sequenced DNA is TGCAGCGCTCTAGCGGGTGTCGGTGATACGCAGTATTTT.